The 2 T cell receptor beta chains presented below share a single source sample, sequenced in a study of control samples from healthy donors and cancer patients. The protocol was immunoSEQ multiplex PCR, while the TCRdb copy is restricted to in-frame clones and leaves out a portion. Of approximately 89,000 clones in the sample, about 83% were seen once. The sample taken for sequencing was blood. These receptors all come from a woman aged 40 to 55 in good health.

The chain has TRBV9 and TRBJ2-5; the D gene could be TRBD1 or TRBD2 (5 bases each). V shed 4 bases and J shed 2 bases, with 12 bases lying between them. The CDR3 contains 14 residues. Germline V gene sequence: CDR1 SGDLS, CDR2 YYNGEE. The CDR3 here is CASSPGAPQETQYF. The CDR3 DNA follows: TGTGCCAGCAGCCCCGGGGCCCCGCAAGAGACCCAGTACTTC.

The rearrangement uses TRBV18 and TRBJ2-7, with D perhaps TRBD1 or TRBD2 (5 bases each). Germline V gene lookup returns CDR1 KGHSH and CDR2 LQKENI. The CDR3 is 15 residues long. Trimming cost V 1 base and J 2 bases, with 12 bases left between them. The CDR3 here is CASSPRGRGTYEQYF. The CDR3 DNA is TGTGCCAGCTCACCACGGGGACGGGGAACCTACGAGCAGTACTTC.